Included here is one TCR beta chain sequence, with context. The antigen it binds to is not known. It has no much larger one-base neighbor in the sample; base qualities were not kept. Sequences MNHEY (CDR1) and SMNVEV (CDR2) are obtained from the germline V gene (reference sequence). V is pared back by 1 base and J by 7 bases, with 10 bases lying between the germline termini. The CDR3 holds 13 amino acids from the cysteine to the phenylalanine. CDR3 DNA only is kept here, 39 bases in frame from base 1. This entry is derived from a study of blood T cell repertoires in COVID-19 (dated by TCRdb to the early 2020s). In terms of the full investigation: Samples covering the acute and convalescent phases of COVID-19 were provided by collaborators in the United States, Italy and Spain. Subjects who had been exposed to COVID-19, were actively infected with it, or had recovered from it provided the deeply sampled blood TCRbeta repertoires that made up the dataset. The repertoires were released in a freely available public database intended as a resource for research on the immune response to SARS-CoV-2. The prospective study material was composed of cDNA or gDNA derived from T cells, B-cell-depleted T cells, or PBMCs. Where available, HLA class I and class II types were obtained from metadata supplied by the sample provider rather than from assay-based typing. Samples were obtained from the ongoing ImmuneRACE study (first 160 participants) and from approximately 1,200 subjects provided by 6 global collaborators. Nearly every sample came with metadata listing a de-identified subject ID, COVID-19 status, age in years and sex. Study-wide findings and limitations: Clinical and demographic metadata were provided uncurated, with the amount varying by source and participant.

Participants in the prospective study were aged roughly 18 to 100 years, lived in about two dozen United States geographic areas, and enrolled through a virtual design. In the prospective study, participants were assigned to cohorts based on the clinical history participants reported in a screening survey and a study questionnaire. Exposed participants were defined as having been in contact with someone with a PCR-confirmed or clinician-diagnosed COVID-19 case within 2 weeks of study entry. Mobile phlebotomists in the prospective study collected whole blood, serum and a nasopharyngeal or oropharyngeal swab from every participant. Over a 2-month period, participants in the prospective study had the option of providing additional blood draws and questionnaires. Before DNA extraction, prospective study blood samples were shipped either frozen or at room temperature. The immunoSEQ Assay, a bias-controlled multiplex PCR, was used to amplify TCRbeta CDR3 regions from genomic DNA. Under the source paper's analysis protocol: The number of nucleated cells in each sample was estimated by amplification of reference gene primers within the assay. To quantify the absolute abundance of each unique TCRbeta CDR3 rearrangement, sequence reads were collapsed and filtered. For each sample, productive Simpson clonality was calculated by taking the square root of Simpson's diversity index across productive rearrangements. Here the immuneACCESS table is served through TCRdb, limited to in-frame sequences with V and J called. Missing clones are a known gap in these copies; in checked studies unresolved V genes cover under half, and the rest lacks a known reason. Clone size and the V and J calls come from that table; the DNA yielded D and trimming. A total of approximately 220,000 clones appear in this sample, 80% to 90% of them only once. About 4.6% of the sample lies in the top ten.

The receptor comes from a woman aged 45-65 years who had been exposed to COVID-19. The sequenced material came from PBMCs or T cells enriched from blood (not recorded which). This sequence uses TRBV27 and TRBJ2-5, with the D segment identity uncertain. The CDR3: CASSLWPGTTQYF. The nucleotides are TGTGCCAGCAGTTTATGGCCGGGTACGACCCAGTACTTC.